This TCR beta chain was obtained from a study of regulatory T cells in long-lasting Graves disease. Overall study results and limits: Persistent disease was characterized by preferential usage of TRBV28, TRBJ1-2 and TRBJ2-5.

In this sample, this clonotype turned up a few times. Its specificity is unknown. Arm-PCR of CDR3 regions with iRepertoire HTBI primers generated TCR beta libraries. Each CDR3 protein gets one entry after TCRdb re-called the multiplex PCR reads with MiXCR. The table shows 450,000 to 600,000 distinct CDR3 sequences, with approximately 15% occurring only once. Time point noted: newly diagnosed GD, antithyroid drugs for less than 3 months. PBMC RNA was the source of the TCR library. CDR1 is KGHSH, CDR2 LQKENI, per germline. The CDR3 spans 12 residues. Trimming took 2 bases from V and 8 from J, leaving 10 bases between them. These data also formed part of another study, on T cells in Graves' hyperthyroidism and ophthalmopathy. That paper states: Initially, a first-round RT-PCR of the TCR CDR3 employed the HTBI primer set. Ophthalmopathy was predicted by the model a median of approximately six months ahead of onset.

Here the sequenced sample was peripheral blood mononuclear cells (PBMCs), taken at new diagnosis, from a patient treated with antithyroid drugs. J is TRBJ2-7 and V is TRBV18; maybe TRBD2 (7 bases). This clonotype was sampled from a man aged 25-40 years with Graves disease. This CDR3 is CASSPAGAKQYF. CDR3 coding DNA: TGTGCCAGCTCACCAGCGGGGGCAAAGCAGTACTTC. Full variable domain (outside the CDR3, taken from reference TRBV18 and TRBJ2-7): NAGVMQNPRHLVRRRGQEARLRCSPMKGHSHVYWYRQLPEEGLKFMVYLQKENIIDESGMPKERFSAEFPKEGPSILRIQQVVRGDSAAYFCASSPAGAKQYFGPGTRLTVT.